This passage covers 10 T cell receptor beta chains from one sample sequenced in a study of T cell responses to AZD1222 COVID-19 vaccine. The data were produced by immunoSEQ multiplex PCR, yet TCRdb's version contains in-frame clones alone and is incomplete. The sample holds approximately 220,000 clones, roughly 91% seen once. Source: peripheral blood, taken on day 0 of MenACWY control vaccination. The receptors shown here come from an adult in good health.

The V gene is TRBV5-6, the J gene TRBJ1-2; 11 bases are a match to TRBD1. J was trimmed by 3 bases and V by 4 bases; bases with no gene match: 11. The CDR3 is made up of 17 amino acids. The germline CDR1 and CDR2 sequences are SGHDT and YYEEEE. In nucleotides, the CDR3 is TGTGCCAGCAGCCAGAACCGGGACAGGGGGAGGTACTATGGCTACACCTTC. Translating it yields CASSQNRDRGRYYGYTF.

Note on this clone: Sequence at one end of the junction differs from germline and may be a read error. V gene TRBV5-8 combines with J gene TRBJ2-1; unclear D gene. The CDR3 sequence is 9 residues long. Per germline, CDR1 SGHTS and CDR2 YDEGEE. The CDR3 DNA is TGTGCCAGCAGCCTTGACCTAATCTTC. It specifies CASSLDLIF.

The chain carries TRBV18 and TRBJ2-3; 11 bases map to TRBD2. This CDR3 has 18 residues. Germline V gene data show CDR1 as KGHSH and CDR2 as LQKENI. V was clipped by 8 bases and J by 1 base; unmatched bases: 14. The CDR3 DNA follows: TGTGCCAGCCTCGAGACTAGCGGGGCCTTCCTAGGCACAGATACGCAGTATTTT. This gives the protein CASLETSGAFLGTDTQYF. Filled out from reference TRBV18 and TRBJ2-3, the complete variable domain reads NAGVMQNPRHLVRRRGQEARLRCSPMKGHSHVYWYRQLPEEGLKFMVYLQKENIIDESGMPKERFSAEFPKEGPSILRIQQVVRGDSAAYFCASLETSGAFLGTDTQYFGPGTRLTVL.

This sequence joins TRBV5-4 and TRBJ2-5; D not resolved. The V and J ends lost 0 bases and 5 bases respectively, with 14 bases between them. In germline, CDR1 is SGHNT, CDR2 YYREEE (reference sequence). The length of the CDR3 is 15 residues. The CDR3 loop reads CASSLEDGPVETQYF. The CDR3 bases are TGTGCCAGCAGCTTGGAGGATGGGCCGGTGGAGACCCAGTACTTC.

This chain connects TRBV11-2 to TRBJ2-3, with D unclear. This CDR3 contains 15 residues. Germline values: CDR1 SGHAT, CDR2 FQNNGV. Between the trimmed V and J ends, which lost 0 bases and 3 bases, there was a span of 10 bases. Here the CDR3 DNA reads TGTGCCAGCAGCTTAGAACGCCCAGGTACAGATACGCAGTATTTT. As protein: CASSLERPGTDTQYF.

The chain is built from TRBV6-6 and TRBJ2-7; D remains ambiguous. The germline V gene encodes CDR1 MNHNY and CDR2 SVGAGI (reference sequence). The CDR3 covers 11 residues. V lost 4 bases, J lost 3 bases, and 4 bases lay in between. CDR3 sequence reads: CASSFNYEQYF. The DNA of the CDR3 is TGTGCCAGCAGTTTTAACTACGAGCAGTACTTC.

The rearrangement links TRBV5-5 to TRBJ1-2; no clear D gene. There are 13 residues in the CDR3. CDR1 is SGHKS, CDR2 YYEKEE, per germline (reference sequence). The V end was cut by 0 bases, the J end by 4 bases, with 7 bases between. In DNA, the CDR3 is TGTGCCAGCAGCTTGGATCAGATCTATGGCTACACCTTC. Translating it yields CASSLDQIYGYTF.

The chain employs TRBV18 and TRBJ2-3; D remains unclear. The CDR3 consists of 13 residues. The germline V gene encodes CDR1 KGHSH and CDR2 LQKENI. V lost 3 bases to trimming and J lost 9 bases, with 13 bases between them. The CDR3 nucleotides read TGTGCCAGCTCACCCGGGCCCGGGCGGACGCAGTATTTT. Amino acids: CASSPGPGRTQYF. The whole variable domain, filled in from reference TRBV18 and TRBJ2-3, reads NAGVMQNPRHLVRRRGQEARLRCSPMKGHSHVYWYRQLPEEGLKFMVYLQKENIIDESGMPKERFSAEFPKEGPSILRIQQVVRGDSAAYFCASSPGPGRTQYFGPGTRLTVL.

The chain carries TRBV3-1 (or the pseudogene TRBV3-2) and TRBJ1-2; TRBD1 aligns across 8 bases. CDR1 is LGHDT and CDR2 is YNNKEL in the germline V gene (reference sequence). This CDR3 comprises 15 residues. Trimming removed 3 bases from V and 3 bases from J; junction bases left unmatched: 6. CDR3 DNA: TGTGCCAGCAGCCATCGACAGGGGATGGACTATGGCTACACCTTC. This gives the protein CASSHRQGMDYGYTF.

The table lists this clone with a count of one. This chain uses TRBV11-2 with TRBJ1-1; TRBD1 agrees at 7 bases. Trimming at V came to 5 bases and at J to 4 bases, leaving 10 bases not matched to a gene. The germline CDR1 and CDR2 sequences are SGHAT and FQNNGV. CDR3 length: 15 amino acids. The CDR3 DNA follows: TGTGCCAGCAGCAGACCCGGGACAGCCGGCACTGAAGCTTTCTTT. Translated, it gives CASSRPGTAGTEAFF.